Included here is one T cell receptor (beta chain) sequence, with context. Libraries were prepared by immunoSEQ multiplex PCR; TCRdb keeps only in-frame clonotypes and omits some of them. The sample consists of roughly 300,000 clones, 83% of them appearing once. This sample is drawn from a study of blood T cell repertoires in COVID-19. About the research overall: Sites in the United States, Italy and Spain provided acute and convalescent COVID-19 samples.

The CDR3 extends over 12 amino acids. The V end was cut by 8 bases, the J end by 7 bases, with 14 bases between. CDR1 MDHEN and CDR2 SYDVKM come from the germline V gene. The sequencing input was peripheral blood. This receptor was obtained from a woman between 45 and 60 years old who had recovered from COVID-19. The chain is built from TRBV28 and TRBJ2-5, with D possibly TRBD2 on 6 matching bases. CDR3 region: CASLGLGGTQYF. The CDR3 nucleotides are TGTGCCAGCCTGGGCCTGGGGGGGACCCAGTACTTC.